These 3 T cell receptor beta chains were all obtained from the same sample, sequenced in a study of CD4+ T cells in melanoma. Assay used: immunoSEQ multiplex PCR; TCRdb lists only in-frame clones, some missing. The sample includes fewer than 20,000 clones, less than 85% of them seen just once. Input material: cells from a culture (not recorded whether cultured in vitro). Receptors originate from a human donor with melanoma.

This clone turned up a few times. Written as DNA, the CDR3 is TGTGCCTGGAATCGGGGGCTATACACTGAAGCTTTCTTT. Translation gives CAWNRGLYTEAFF. The V gene is TRBV30, the J gene TRBJ1-1; D is perhaps TRBD1 (6 bases). Germline values: CDR1 GTSNPN, CDR2 SVGIG (reference sequence). This CDR3 spans 13 amino acids. Trimming left V 4 bases short and J 3 bases short, with 12 bases between.

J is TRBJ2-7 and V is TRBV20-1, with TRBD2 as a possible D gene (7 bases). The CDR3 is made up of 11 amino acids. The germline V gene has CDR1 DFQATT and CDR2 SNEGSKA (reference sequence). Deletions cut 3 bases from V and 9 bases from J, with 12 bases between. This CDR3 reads CSARRGRGQYF. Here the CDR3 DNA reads TGCAGTGCTAGGCGGGGGCGTGGGCAGTACTTC.

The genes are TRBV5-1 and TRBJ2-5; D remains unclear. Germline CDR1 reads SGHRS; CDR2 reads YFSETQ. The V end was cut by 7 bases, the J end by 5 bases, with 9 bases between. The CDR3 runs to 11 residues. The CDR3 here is CASGEGETQYF. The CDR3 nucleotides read TGCGCCAGCGGGGAAGGCGAGACCCAGTACTTC.